The 21 T cell receptor beta chains reported below all come from one sample, sequenced in a study of cytomegalovirus exposure and HLA in healthy donors. Primers: 60 Vbeta forward and 13 Jbeta reverse. Profiled with immunoSEQ multiplex PCR; TCRdb holds only in-frame clones, not every one. Of around 150,000 clones listed, 84% are singletons. The sample was PBMCs. These receptors were taken from a man aged 45-60 years in good health and CMV-seropositive.

V and J are TRBV11-2 and TRBJ1-2; D is possibly TRBD1 (6 bases). V was clipped by 4 bases and J by 8 bases, with 20 bases between them. The CDR3 consists of 15 residues. Per the germline V gene, CDR1 is SGHAT and CDR2 is FQNNGV. The DNA for the CDR3 is TGTGCCAGCAGCTCGAACCGACAGGCCCCTGCGGGCTACACCTTC. Residues: CASSSNRQAPAGYTF.

This clone was found many times. The chain recombines TRBV2 with TRBJ2-2, with 8 bases aligning to TRBD1. Germline loops: CDR1 SNHLY, CDR2 FYNNEI. There are 16 residues in the CDR3. V shed 6 bases, J shed 1 base, and the junction held 7 bases outside the gene matches. This CDR3 is CASRDRALLNTGELFF. CDR3 nucleotide sequence: TGTGCCAGCAGGGACAGGGCTTTACTGAACACCGGGGAGCTGTTTTTT.

In regard to this clone: The germline gene is not matched at one end of the junction; a read error may be the cause. The CDR3 DNA is TGTGCTAGCAGCCTGGGACAGGGGAACATTCAGTACTTC. Protein: CASSLGQGNIQYF. The rearrangement joins TRBV7-7 to TRBJ2-4, with 10 bases aligning to TRBD1. The CDR3 spans 13 residues. Germline-derived CDR1 and CDR2 are SSHAT and FNYEAQ (reference sequence).

The chain couples TRBV7-8 to TRBJ2-5, with TRBD1 as a possible D gene (5 bases). With 1 base removed from V and 5 bases from J, the gap between germline ends came to 14 bases. CDR1 SGHVS and CDR2 FQNEAQ come from the germline V gene. This CDR3 has 15 residues. This chain's CDR3 is CASSLVAGSGETQYF. The CDR3 DNA reads TGTGCCAGCAGCTTAGTGGCAGGGTCTGGGGAGACCCAGTACTTC.

The chain carries TRBV30 and TRBJ1-5; D remains unclear. Germline V gene lookup returns CDR1 GTSNPN and CDR2 SVGIG (reference sequence). This CDR3 spans 13 amino acids. Trimming took 7 bases from V and 2 from J, leaving 12 bases between them. The CDR3 loop is CAYFFQGNQPQHF. The DNA of the CDR3 is TGTGCCTACTTCTTTCAGGGCAATCAGCCCCAGCATTTT.

This clone occurred a few times. The chain has TRBV6-5 and TRBJ2-7; 11 bases agree with TRBD2. The length of the CDR3 is 12 residues. Germline V gives CDR1 MNHEY, CDR2 SVGAGI. DNA for the CDR3: TGTTCCGGGCTAGCGGGAGGAGACGAGCAGTACGTC. This encodes CSGLAGGDEQYV.

The V gene is TRBV29-1, the J gene TRBJ1-4; D gene uncertain. Trimming removed 5 bases from V and 4 bases from J, with 11 bases in between. The CDR3 has 13 residues. CDR1 and CDR2 (germline): SQVTM, ANQGSEA. CDR3 region: CSVQMASNEKLFF. CDR3 nucleotides: TGCAGCGTTCAAATGGCCAGTAATGAAAAACTGTTTTTT.

The chain has TRBV6-1 and TRBJ2-5; tentative D call: TRBD2 (5 bases). Germline-derived CDR1 and CDR2 are MNHNS and SASEGT. CDR3 length: 14 amino acids. V lost 3 bases to trimming and J lost 7 bases, with 15 bases between them. For the CDR3, the DNA is TGTGCCAGCAGTGACATGGTAGGGAGAGGGACCCAGTACTTC. It codes for CASSDMVGRGTQYF.

The V and J genes are TRBV7-8 and TRBJ1-2; 8 bases are shared with TRBD1. V shed 3 bases and J 5 bases; nucleotides not matched to a gene: 11. The CDR3 is 16 residues long. CDR1 and CDR2 from the germline V gene are SGHVS and FQNEAQ. Here the CDR3 reads CASSFSTRDRNYGYTF. CDR3 DNA sequence: TGTGCCAGCAGCTTCTCGACCCGGGACAGGAATTATGGCTACACCTTC. Complete variable domain (other parts from reference TRBV7-8 and TRBJ1-2): GAGVSQSPRYKVAKRGQDVALRCDPISGHVSLFWYQQALGQGPEFLTYFQNEAQLDKSGLPSDRFFAERPEGSVSTLKIQRTQQEDSAVYLCASSFSTRDRNYGYTFGSGTRLTVV.

The chain employs TRBV18 and TRBJ1-5; a possible D gene is TRBD1 (5 bases). Per the germline V gene, CDR1 is KGHSH and CDR2 is LQKENI. The V and J ends lost 2 bases and 4 bases respectively, with 6 bases between them. This CDR3 is 13 amino acids long. CDR3 loop: CASSPGGNQPQHF. In DNA, the CDR3 is TGTGCCAGCTCACCAGGGGGGAATCAGCCCCAGCATTTT.

This chain connects TRBV30 to TRBJ2-3; 7 nucleotides agree with TRBD2. Looked up from germline, CDR1 is GTSNPN and CDR2 is SVGIG (reference sequence). The V gene end was trimmed by 2 bases and the J gene end by 2 bases; junction bases not matched to a gene: 13. The CDR3 is 17 amino acids. The CDR3 DNA reads TGTGCCTGGAGTCGGGGCTCGAGCGGGATTTACACAGATACGCAGTATTTT. Translation: CAWSRGSSGIYTDTQYF.

This clone showed up just a few times. This chain uses TRBV6-6 with TRBJ2-4; a possible D gene is TRBD2 (6 bases). V was cut by 6 bases and J by 1 base, with 13 bases left in between. Germline lookup yields CDR1 MNHNY and CDR2 SVGAGI (reference sequence). The CDR3 is 15 residues long. The CDR3 loop is CASRTTEGAKNIQYF. CDR3 coding DNA: TGTGCCAGCAGGACAACGGAGGGCGCCAAAAACATTCAGTACTTC.

This clone appeared a few times. J is TRBJ2-7 and V is TRBV19; 12 bases match TRBD1. V was pared by 5 bases and J by 6 bases, with 2 bases of the junction left unmatched. Germline V gene sequence: CDR1 LNHDA, CDR2 SQIVND (reference sequence). The CDR3 sequence is 13 residues long. The CDR3 coding sequence is TGTGCCAGTAGTTTGGGACAGGGGGCCGAGCAGTACTTC. This codes for CASSLGQGAEQYF.

For this clone: Different DNA sequences within this sample yield the same CDR3. V is TRBV5-1 and J is TRBJ2-1, with 7 nucleotides matching TRBD2. The CDR3 is made up of 13 amino acids. The J segment lost 9 bases and the V segment lost 1 base, leaving 4 bases of the junction unmatched. The germline CDR1 and CDR2 sequences are SGHRS and YFSETQ. CDR3 loop: CASSLTGGSEQFF. The CDR3 DNA follows: TGCGCCAGCAGCTTGACGGGGGGTAGTGAGCAGTTCTTC.

The rearrangement uses TRBV2 and TRBJ1-1, with a weak D call TRBD1 (6 bases). The V gene's germline CDR1 is SNHLY and CDR2 FYNNEI. The CDR3 totals 12 residues. The V end lost 7 bases, the J end lost 5 bases, and 11 bases lay between the germline ends. The CDR3 DNA sequence: TGTGCCAGCATTAACAGGGATACTGAAGCTTTCTTT. This translates into CASINRDTEAFF.

V gene TRBV5-8 combines with J gene TRBJ1-5; TRBD1 agrees at 8 bases. The CDR3 has 16 residues. Germline CDR1 SGHTS, CDR2 YDEGEE. J was trimmed by 0 bases and V by 4 bases; bases with no gene match: 6. CDR3 nucleotide sequence: TGTGCCAGCAGCGCTGACAGGGGATATAGCAATCAGCCCCAGCATTTT. Its translation is CASSADRGYSNQPQHF.

The V and J genes are TRBV19 and TRBJ1-1; D unresolved. This CDR3 is built from 14 residues. Germline V gene lookup returns CDR1 LNHDA and CDR2 SQIVND (reference sequence). Trimming shortened V by 5 bases and J by 6 bases, and 16 bases separated the two germline ends. The CDR3 loop reads CASSRKYPGAEAFF. In nucleotides, the CDR3 is TGTGCCAGTAGTCGTAAATACCCGGGAGCTGAAGCTTTCTTT.

This chain links TRBV7-9 with TRBJ1-1; maybe TRBD1 (5 bases). From germline, CDR1 is SEHNR and CDR2 FQNEAQ (reference sequence). This CDR3 has 17 residues. Trimming removed 1 base from V and 0 bases from J, with 15 bases in between. The CDR3 spells CASSLVAGLIMNTEAFF. In DNA, the CDR3 is TGTGCCAGCAGCTTAGTTGCGGGGCTTATTATGAACACTGAAGCTTTCTTT.

The chain recombines TRBV2 with TRBJ2-1; possibly TRBD2 for D (6 bases). The V end lost 4 bases, the J end lost 6 bases, and 16 bases lay between the germline ends. The CDR3 runs 15 residues. CDR1 and CDR2 (germline): SNHLY, FYNNEI. The CDR3 loop is CASSVASGSLNEQFF. DNA for the CDR3: TGTGCCAGCAGTGTGGCGAGCGGGTCTCTCAATGAGCAGTTCTTC.

V gene TRBV6-5 combines with J gene TRBJ1-4; D unclear. Trimming left V 0 bases short and J 4 bases short, with 9 bases between. Germline CDR1 is MNHEY and CDR2 is SVGAGI. The CDR3 covers 15 residues. CDR3 residues: CASSYSGSRNEKLFF. In nucleotides, the CDR3 is TGTGCCAGCAGTTACTCGGGGAGCCGTAATGAAAAACTGTTTTTT.

This clone showed up just a few times. The chain couples TRBV4-1 to TRBJ2-7, with 9 bases fitting TRBD1. This CDR3 region has 18 residues. Losses at the gene ends were 0 bases for V and 2 bases for J; bases not matched to a gene: 11. Germline-derived CDR1 and CDR2 are MGHRA and YSYEKL. This CDR3 is CASSQDELVGQGTYEQYF. DNA for the CDR3: TGCGCCAGCAGCCAAGATGAACTAGTGGGACAGGGCACCTACGAGCAGTACTTC.